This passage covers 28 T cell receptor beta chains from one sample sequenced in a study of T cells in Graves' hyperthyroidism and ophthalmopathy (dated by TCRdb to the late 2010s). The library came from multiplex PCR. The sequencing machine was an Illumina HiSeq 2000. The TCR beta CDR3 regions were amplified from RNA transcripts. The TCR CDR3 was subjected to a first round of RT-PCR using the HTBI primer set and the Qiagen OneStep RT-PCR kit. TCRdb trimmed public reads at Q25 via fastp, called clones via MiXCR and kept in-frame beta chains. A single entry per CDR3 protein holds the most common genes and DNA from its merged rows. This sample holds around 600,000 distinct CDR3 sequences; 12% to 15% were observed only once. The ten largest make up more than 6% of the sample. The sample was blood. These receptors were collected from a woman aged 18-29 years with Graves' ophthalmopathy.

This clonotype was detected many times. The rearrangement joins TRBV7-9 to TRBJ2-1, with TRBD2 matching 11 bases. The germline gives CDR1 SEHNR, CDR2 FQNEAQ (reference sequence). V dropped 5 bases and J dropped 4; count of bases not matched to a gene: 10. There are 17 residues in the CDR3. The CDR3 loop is CASSPPLGLAVYNEQFF. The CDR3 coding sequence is TGTGCCAGCAGCCCTCCCCTGGGACTAGCGGTGTACAATGAGCAGTTCTTC. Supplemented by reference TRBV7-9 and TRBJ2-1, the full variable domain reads DTGVSQNPRHKITKRGQNVTFRCDPISEHNRLYWYRQTLGQGPEFLTYFQNEAQLEKSRLLSDRFSAERPKGSFSTLEIQRTEQGDSAMYLCASSPPLGLAVYNEQFFGPGTRLTVL.

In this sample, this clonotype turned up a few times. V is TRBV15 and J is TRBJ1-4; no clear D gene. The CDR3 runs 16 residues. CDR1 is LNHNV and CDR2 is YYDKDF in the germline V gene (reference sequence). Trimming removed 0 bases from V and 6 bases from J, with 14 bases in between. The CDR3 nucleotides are TGTGCCACCAGCAGAGATCCGAACCCCTACGATGAAAAACTGTTTTTT. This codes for CATSRDPNPYDEKLFF.

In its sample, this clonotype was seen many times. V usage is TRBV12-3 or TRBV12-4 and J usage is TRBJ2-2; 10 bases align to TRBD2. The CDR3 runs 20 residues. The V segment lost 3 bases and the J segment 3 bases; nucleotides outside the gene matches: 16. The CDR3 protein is CASSFAASGSRLLHTGELFF. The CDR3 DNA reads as TGTGCCAGCAGTTTCGCGGCTAGCGGGAGCCGACTGTTGCACACCGGGGAGCTGTTTTTT.

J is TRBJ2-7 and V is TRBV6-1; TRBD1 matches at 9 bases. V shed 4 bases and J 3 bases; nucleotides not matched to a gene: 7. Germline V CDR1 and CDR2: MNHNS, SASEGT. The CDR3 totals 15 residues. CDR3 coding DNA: TGTGCCAGCAGTGTTGCCGGGACAGGGAGCTACGAGCAGTACTTC. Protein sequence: CASSVAGTGSYEQYF.

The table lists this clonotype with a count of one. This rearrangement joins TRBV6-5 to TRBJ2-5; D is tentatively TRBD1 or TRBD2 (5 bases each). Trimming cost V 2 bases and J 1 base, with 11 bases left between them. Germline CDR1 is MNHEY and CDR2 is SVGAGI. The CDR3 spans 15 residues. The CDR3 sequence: CASSYEGTGQETQYF. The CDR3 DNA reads TGTGCCAGCAGTTACGAGGGGACGGGCCAAGAGACCCAGTACTTC.

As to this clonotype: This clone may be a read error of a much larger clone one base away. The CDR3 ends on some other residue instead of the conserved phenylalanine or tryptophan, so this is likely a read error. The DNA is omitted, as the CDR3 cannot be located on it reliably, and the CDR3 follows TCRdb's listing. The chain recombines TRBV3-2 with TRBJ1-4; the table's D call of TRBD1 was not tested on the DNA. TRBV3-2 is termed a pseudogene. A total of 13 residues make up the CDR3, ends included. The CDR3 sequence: CASSQVGQGKLFV.

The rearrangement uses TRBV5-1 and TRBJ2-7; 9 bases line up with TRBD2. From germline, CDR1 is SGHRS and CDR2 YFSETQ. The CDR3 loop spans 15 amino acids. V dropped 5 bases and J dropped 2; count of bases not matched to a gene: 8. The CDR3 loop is CASRQTSGGTYEQYF. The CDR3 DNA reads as TGCGCCAGCAGACAGACTAGCGGAGGGACCTACGAGCAGTACTTC.

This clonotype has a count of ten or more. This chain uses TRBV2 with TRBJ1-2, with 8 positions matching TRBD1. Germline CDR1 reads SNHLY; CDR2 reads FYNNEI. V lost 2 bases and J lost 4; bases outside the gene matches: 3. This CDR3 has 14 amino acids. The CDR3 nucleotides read TGTGCCAGCAGTGAACAGGGGGCAAGCTATGGCTACACCTTC. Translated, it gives CASSEQGASYGYTF.

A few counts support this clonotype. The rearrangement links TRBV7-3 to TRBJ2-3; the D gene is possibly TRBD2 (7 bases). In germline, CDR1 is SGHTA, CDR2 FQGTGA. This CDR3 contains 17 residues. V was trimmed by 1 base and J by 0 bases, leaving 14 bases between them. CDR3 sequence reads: CASSLRTGGGSTDTQYF. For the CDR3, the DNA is TGTGCCAGCAGCTTAAGAACGGGGGGCGGGAGCACAGATACGCAGTATTTT.

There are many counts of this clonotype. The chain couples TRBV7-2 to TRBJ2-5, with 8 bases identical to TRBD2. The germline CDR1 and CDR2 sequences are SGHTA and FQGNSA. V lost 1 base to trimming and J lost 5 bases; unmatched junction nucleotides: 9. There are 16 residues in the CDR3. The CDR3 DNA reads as TGTGCCAGCAGCTTAGAGATGCCGGGAGGGGCCGAGACCCAGTACTTC. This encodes CASSLEMPGGAETQYF.

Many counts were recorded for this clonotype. CDR3 sequence: CASSPPGSGANVLTF. The CDR3 nucleotides are TGTGCCAGCAGCCCCCCGGGCTCTGGGGCCAACGTCCTGACTTTC. The V call is TRBV7-9, the J call TRBJ2-6; D ambiguous. Germline V CDR1 and CDR2: SEHNR, FQNEAQ (reference sequence). The V and J ends lost 5 bases and 0 bases respectively, with 8 bases between them. CDR3 length equals 15 residues.

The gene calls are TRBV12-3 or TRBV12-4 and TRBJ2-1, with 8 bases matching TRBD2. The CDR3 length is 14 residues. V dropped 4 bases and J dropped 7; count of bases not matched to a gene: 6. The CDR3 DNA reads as TGTGCCAGCAGTTGGGGACTAGTGTCAAATGAGCAGTTCTTC. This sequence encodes CASSWGLVSNEQFF.

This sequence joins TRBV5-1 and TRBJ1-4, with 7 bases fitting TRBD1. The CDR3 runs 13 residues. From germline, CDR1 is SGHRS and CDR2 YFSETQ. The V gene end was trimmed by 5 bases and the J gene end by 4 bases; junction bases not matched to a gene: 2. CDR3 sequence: CASRGTVNEKLFF. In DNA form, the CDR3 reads TGCGCCAGCAGAGGGACAGTTAATGAAAAACTGTTTTTT.

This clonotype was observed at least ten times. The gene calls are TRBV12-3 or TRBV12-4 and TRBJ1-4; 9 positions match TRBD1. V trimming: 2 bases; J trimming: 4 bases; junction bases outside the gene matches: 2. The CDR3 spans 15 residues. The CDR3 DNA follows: TGTGCCAGCAGTTTATTGGACAGGGGTAATGAAAAACTGTTTTTT. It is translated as CASSLLDRGNEKLFF.

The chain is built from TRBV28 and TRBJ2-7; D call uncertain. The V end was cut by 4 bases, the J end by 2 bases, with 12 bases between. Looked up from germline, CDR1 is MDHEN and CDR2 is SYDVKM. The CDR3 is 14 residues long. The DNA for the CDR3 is TGTGCCAGCAGTTACGGTGGCAGAACCTACGAGCAGTACTTC. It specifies CASSYGGRTYEQYF.

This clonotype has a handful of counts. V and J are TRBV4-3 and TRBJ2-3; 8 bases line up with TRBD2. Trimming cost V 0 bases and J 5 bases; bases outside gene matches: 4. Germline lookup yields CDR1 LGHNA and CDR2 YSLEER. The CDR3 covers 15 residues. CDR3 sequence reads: CASSQDGREVDTQYF. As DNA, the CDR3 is TGCGCCAGCAGCCAAGACGGGCGGGAGGTAGATACGCAGTATTTT.

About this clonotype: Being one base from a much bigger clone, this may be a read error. As DNA, the CDR3 is TGTGCCTGGGGTGCCGGGACAGGGAATCAGCCCCAGCATTTT. Translated, it gives CAWGAGTGNQPQHF. V is TRBV30 and J is TRBJ1-5; 9 nucleotides line up with TRBD1. The J segment lost 4 bases and the V segment lost 5 bases, leaving 6 bases of the junction unmatched. The CDR3 contains 14 residues. Germline V gene sequence: CDR1 GTSNPN, CDR2 SVGIG (reference sequence).

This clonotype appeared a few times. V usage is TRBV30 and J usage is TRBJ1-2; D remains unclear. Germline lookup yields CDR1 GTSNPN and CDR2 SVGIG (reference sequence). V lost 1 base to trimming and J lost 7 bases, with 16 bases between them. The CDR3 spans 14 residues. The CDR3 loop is CAWSEGFSNGGYTF. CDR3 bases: TGTGCCTGGAGTGAAGGGTTTTCTAATGGTGGCTACACCTTC.

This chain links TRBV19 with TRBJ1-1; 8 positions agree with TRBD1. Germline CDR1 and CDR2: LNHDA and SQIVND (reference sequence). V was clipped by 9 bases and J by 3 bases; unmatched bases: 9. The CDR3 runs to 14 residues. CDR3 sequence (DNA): TGTGCCAGCTCTTTGGACAGGGATTACACTGAAGCTTTCTTT. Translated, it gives CASSLDRDYTEAFF. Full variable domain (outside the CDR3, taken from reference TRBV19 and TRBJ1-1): DGGITQSPKYLFRKEGQNVTLSCEQNLNHDAMYWYRQDPGQGLRLIYYSQIVNDFQKGDIAEGYSVSREKKESFPLTVTSAQKNPTAFYLCASSLDRDYTEAFFGQGTRLTVV.

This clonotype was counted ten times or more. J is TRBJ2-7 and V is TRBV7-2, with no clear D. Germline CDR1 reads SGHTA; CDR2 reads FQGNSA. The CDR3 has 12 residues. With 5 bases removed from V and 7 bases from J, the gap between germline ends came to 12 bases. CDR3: CASSQVGVEQYF. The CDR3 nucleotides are TGTGCCAGCAGCCAAGTAGGAGTGGAGCAGTACTTC.

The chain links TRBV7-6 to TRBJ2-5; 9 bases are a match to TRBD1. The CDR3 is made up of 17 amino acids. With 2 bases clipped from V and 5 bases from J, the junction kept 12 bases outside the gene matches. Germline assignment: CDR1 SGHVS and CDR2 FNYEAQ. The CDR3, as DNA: TGTGCCAGCAGCTTAACAATCTTAACAGGGGGCGGGGAGACCCAGTACTTC. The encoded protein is CASSLTILTGGGETQYF.

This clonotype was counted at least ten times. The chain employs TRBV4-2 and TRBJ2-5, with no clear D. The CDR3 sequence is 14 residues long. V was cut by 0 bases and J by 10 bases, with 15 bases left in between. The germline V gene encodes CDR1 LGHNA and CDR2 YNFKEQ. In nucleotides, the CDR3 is TGTGCCAGCAGCCAAGATGGCAATAGCCGCATCCAGTACTTC. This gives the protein CASSQDGNSRIQYF.

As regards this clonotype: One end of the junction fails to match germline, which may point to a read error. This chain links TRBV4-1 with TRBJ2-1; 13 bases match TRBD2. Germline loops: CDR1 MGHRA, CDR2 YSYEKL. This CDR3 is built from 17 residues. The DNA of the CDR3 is TGTGCCAGCGGACAGGGACTAGCGGGATTTTCCTACAATGAGCAGTTCTTC. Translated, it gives CASGQGLAGFSYNEQFF.

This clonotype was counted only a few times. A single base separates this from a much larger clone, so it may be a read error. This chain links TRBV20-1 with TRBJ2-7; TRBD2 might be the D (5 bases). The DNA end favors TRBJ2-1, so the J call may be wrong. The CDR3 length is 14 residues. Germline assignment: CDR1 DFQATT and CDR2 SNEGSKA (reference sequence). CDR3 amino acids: CSASGSANFYEQFF. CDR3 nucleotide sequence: TGCAGTGCCAGCGGCTCGGCAAACTTTTACGAGCAGTTCTTC.

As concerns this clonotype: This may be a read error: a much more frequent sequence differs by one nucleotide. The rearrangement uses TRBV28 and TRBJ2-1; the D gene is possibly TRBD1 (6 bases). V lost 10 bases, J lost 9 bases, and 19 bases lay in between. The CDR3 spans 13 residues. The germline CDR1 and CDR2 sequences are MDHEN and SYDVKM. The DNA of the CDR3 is TGTGCCATCACAGGGTACCTTCGGGGTGAGCAGTTCTTC. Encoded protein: CAITGYLRGEQFF.

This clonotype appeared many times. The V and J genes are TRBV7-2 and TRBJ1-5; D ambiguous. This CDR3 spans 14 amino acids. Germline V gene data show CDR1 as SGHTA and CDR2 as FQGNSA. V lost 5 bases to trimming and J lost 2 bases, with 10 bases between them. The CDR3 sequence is CASSPEAGNQPQHF. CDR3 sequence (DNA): TGTGCCAGCAGCCCCGAGGCTGGCAATCAGCCCCAGCATTTT.

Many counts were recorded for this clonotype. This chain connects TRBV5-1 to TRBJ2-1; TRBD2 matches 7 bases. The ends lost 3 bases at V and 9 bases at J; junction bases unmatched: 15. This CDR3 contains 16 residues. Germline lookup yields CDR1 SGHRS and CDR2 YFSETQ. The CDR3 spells CASSWGNGLEVVEQFF. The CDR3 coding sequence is TGCGCCAGCAGCTGGGGCAACGGACTAGAAGTGGTTGAGCAGTTCTTC.

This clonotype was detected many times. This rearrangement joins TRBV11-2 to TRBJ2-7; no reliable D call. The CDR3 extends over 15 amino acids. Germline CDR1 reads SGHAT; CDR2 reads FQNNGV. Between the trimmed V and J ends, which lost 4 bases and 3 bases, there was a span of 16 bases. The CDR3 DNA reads TGTGCCAGCAGCTCCCCCAGCCGCTCCTACTACGAGCAGTACTTC. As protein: CASSSPSRSYYEQYF.